The 3 T cell receptor beta chains presented below share a single source sample, sequenced in a study of shared clonotypes between healthy human individuals. Assay: immunoSEQ multiplex PCR; the TCRdb copy retains only in-frame clones and omits some. The sample shows approximately 2,200,000 clones, about 92% of them seen only once. Cells designated naive CD8 were CD45RO-negative and were positively selected for CCR7, with terminally differentiated effector memory CD45RA+ cells excluded. The sequenced sample consisted of naive CD8+ T cells from PBMCs. The receptors derive from a man aged 18-30 years in good health. Some clones in this sample may be carry-over from other donors' samples.

The chain recombines TRBV7-9 with TRBJ1-1; no definite D call. CDR1 and CDR2 from the germline V gene are SEHNR and FQNEAQ (reference sequence). Trimming stripped 5 bases from V and 4 bases from J, with 17 bases between. The CDR3 is made up of 15 amino acids. The CDR3 region has the DNA TGTGCCAGCAGCCAATCCTTAGCCTGGGCCACTGAAGCTTTCTTT. Protein product: CASSQSLAWATEAFF. Together with reference TRBV7-9 and TRBJ1-1, the CDR3 gives the full variable domain: DTGVSQNPRHKITKRGQNVTFRCDPISEHNRLYWYRQTLGQGPEFLTYFQNEAQLEKSRLLSDRFSAERPKGSFSTLEIQRTEQGDSAMYLCASSQSLAWATEAFFGQGTRLTVV.

As regards this clone: At the DNA level, this CDR3 is encoded by other sequences in the same sample as well. The rearrangement uses TRBV5-1 and TRBJ2-2; the D gene is possibly TRBD1 (6 bases). Germline loops: CDR1 SGHRS, CDR2 YFSETQ. The V and J ends lost 0 bases and 5 bases respectively, with 8 bases between them. This CDR3 is 14 amino acids long. The CDR3 DNA sequence: TGCGCCAGCAGCTTGGAAGGGGGAACCGGGGAGCTGTTTTTT. Its protein is CASSLEGGTGELFF.

In its sample, this clone was seen once. CDR3 DNA sequence: TGTGCCAGCAGCTTAGGCACCGCCTATGAGCAGTTCTTC. This sequence encodes CASSLGTAYEQFF. The V and J genes are TRBV7-9 and TRBJ2-1; D is uncertain. The germline CDR1 and CDR2 sequences are SEHNR and FQNEAQ (reference sequence). V lost 1 base to trimming and J lost 8 bases, with 9 bases between them. This CDR3 spans 13 amino acids.